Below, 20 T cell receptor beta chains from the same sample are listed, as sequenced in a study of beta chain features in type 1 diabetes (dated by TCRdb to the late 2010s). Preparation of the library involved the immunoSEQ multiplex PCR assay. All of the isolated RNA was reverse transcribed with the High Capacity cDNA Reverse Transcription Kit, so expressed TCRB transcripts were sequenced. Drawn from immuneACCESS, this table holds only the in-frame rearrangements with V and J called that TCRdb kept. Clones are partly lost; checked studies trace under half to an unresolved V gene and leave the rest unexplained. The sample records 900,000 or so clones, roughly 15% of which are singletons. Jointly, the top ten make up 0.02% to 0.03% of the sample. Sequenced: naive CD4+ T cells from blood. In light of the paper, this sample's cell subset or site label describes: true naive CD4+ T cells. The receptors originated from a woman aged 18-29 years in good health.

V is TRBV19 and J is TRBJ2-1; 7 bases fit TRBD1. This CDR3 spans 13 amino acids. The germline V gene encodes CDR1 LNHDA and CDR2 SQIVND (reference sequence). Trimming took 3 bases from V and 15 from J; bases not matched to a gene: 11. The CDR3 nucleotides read TGTGCCAGTAGTATCCACCTGACAGGGTCTTCGTTCTTC. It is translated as CASSIHLTGSSFF.

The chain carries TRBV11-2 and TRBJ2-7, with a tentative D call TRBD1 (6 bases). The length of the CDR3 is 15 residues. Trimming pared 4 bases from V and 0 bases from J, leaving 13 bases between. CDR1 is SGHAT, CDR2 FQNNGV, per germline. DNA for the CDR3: TGTGCCAGCAGCTCCATAAGACAGGCCTCCTACGAGCAGTACTTC. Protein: CASSSIRQASYEQYF.

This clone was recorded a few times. The CDR3 sequence: CASSIATSGRPYNEQFF. CDR3 in DNA: TGCGCCAGCAGCATCGCGACTAGCGGGAGGCCCTACAATGAGCAGTTCTTC. The chain employs TRBV5-1 and TRBJ2-1; 13 nucleotides match TRBD2. The CDR3 has 17 residues. The V and J ends lost 4 bases and 2 bases, in that order; junction bases with no gene match: 6. The germline V gene has CDR1 SGHRS and CDR2 YFSETQ.

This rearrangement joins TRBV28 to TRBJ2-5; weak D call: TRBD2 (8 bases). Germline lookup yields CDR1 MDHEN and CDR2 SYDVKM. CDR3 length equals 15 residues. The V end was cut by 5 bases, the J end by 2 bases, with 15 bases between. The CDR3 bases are TGTGCCAGCAGTCGCGGGAGGACAGGACAAGAGACCCAGTACTTC. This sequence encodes CASSRGRTGQETQYF.

The CDR3 loop is CASNLQGAGYNEQFF. In DNA, the CDR3 is TGTGCCAGCAACCTCCAGGGGGCTGGCTACAATGAGCAGTTCTTC. The V gene is TRBV11-2, the J gene TRBJ2-1, with 8 bases lining up with TRBD1. The V gene's germline CDR1 is SGHAT and CDR2 FQNNGV. There are 15 residues in the CDR3. Losses at the gene ends were 7 bases for V and 3 bases for J; bases not matched to a gene: 8.

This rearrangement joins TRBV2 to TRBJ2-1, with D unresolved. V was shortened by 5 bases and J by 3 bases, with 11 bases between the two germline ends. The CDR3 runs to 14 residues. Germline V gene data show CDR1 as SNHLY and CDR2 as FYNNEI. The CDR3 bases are TGTGCCAGCAGTCTCCTCGGTGGCTACAATGAGCAGTTCTTC. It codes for CASSLLGGYNEQFF.

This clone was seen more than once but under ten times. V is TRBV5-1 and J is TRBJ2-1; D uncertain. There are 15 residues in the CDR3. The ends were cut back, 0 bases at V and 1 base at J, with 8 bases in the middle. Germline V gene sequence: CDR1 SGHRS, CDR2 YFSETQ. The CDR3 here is CASSLDGKSYNEQFF. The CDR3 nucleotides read TGCGCCAGCAGCTTGGATGGGAAATCCTACAATGAGCAGTTCTTC. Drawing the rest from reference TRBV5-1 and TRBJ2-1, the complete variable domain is KAGVTQTPRYLIKTRGQQVTLSCSPISGHRSVSWYQQTPGQGLQFLFEYFSETQRNKGNFPGRFSGRQFSNSRSEMNVSTLELGDSALYLCASSLDGKSYNEQFFGPGTRLTVL.

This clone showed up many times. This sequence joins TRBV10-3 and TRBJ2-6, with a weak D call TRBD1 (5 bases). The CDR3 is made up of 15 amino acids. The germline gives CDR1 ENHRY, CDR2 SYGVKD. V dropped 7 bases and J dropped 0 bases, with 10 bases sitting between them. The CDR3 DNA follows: TGTGCCATCACTGACAGCCACTCTGGGGCCAACGTCCTGACTTTC. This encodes CAITDSHSGANVLTF.

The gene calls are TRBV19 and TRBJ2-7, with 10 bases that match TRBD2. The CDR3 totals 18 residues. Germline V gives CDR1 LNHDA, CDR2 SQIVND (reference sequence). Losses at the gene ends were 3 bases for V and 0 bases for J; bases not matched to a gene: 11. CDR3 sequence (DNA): TGTGCCAGTAGTATTTCCTCACAGCGGGAGGGCCGCTCCTACGAGCAGTACTTC. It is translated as CASSISSQREGRSYEQYF.

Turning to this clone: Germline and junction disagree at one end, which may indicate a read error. Here the CDR3 DNA reads TGTGCCAGCAGGTTATATCAGGGTTTCACTGAAGCTTTCTTT. Translating it yields CASRLYQGFTEAFF. V gene TRBV28 combines with J gene TRBJ1-1, with a weak D call TRBD1 (5 bases). The germline V gene encodes CDR1 MDHEN and CDR2 SYDVKM. The CDR3 is made up of 14 amino acids.

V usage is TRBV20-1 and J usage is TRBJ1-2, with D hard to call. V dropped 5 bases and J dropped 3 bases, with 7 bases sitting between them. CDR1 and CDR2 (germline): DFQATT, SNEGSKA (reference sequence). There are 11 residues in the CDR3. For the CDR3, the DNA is TGCAGTGCTGTCATCGACTATGGCTACACCTTC. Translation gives CSAVIDYGYTF.

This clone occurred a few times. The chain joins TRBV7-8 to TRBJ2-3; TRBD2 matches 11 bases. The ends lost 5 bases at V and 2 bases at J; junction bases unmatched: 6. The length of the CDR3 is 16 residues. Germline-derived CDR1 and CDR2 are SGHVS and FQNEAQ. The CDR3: CASSGNSGRATDTQYF. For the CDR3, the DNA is TGTGCCAGCAGCGGGAATAGCGGGAGGGCCACAGATACGCAGTATTTT.

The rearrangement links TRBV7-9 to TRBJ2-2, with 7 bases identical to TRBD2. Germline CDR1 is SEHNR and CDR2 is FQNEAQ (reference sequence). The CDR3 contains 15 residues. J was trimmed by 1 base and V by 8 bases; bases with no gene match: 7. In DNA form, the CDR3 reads TGTGCCAGCGGGGGAGCGGGACGGAACACCGGGGAGCTGTTTTTT. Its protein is CASGGAGRNTGELFF.

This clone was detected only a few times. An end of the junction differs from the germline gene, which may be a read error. The DNA for the CDR3 is TGTGCCAGCAGCCTAGCGGGGCCGCGGGGAATTACAATGAAGTTCTTC. Its translation is CASSLAGPRGITMKFF. The rearrangement joins TRBV7-9 to TRBJ2-1; 9 nucleotides agree with TRBD2. CDR3 length equals 16 residues. CDR1 is SEHNR, CDR2 FQNEAQ, per germline (reference sequence). Full variable domain (rest looked up from reference TRBV7-9 and TRBJ2-1): DTGVSQNPRHKITKRGQNVTFRCDPISEHNRLYWYRQTLGQGPEFLTYFQNEAQLEKSRLLSDRFSAERPKGSFSTLEIQRTEQGDSAMYLCASSLAGPRGITMKFFGPGTRLTVL.

CDR3 protein: CASSFVAGAREQYF. The CDR3 region has the DNA TGTGCCAGCAGCTTTGTCGCGGGAGCTCGTGAGCAGTATTTT. The chain carries TRBV5-6 and TRBJ2-3; 7 bases fit TRBD2. The junction had 11 bases not matched to a gene; V was cut back by 2 bases and J by 11 bases. The CDR3 totals 14 residues. Germline loops: CDR1 SGHDT, CDR2 YYEEEE.

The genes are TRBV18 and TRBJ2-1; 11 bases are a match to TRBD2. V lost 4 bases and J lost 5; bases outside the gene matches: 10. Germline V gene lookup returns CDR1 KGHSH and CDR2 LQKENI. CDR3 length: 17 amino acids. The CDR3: CASSRPGLAESNNEQFF. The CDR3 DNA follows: TGTGCCAGCTCACGACCGGGACTAGCGGAGTCCAACAATGAGCAGTTCTTC. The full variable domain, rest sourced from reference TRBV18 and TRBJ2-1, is NAGVMQNPRHLVRRRGQEARLRCSPMKGHSHVYWYRQLPEEGLKFMVYLQKENIIDESGMPKERFSAEFPKEGPSILRIQQVVRGDSAAYFCASSRPGLAESNNEQFFGPGTRLTVL.

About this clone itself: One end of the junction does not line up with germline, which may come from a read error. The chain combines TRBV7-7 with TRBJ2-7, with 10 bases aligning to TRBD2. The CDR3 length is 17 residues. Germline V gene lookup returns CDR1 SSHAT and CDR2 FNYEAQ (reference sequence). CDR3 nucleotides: TGTGCTAGCAGCCTTTTCACTAGCGGGACCTACAGCTACGAGCAGTACTTC. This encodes CASSLFTSGTYSYEQYF.

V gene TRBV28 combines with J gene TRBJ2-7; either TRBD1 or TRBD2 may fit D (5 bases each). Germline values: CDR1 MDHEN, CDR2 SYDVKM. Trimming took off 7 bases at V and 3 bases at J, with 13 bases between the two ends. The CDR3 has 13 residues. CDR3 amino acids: CASMRGVGYEQYF. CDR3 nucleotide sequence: TGTGCCAGCATGAGAGGGGTAGGCTACGAGCAGTACTTC. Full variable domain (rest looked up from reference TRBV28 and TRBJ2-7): DVKVTQSSRYLVKRTGEKVFLECVQDMDHENMFWYRQDPGLGLRLIYFSYDVKMKEKGDIPEGYSVSREKKERFSLILESASTNQTSMYLCASMRGVGYEQYFGPGTRLTVT.

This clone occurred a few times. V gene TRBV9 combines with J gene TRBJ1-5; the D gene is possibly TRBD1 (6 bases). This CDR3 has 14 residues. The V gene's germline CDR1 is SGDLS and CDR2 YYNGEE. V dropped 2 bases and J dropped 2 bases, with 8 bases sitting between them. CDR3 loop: CASSVGHGNQPQHF. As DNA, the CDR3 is TGTGCCAGCAGCGTGGGACACGGCAATCAGCCCCAGCATTTT.

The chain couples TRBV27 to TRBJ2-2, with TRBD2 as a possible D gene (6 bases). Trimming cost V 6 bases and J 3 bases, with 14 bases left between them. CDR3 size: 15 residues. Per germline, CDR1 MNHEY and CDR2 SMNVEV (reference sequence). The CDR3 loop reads CASRVTSLHTGELFF. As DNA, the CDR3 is TGTGCCAGCAGAGTGACTAGTCTCCACACCGGGGAGCTGTTTTTT.